These 21 T cell receptor beta chains originate from one sample sequenced in a study of beta chain features in type 1 diabetes. TCRB transcripts that were expressed got sequenced, as all of the isolated RNA had been reverse transcribed. This table comes from immunoSEQ multiplex PCR, and its TCRdb copy is limited to in-frame clones, with some not included. Of roughly 140,000 clones listed, 6.9% are singletons. Sequencing input: central memory CD4+ T cells from blood. The origin of the receptors is a woman in her 30s in good health.

The chain couples TRBV4-2 to TRBJ1-2, with D possibly matching TRBD1 (6 bases). The CDR3 covers 14 residues. Germline CDR1 and CDR2: LGHNA and YNFKEQ. Trimming stripped 1 base from V and 6 bases from J, with 12 bases between. CDR3: CASSQVDAGDGYTF. The CDR3 nucleotides are TGTGCCAGCAGCCAAGTAGACGCAGGGGATGGCTACACCTTC.

There are a few counts of this clone. The chain has TRBV5-1 and TRBJ2-1, with TRBD2 identical over 7 bases. V was pared by 3 bases and J by 0 bases, with 6 bases of the junction left unmatched. This CDR3 spans 16 amino acids. Germline V CDR1 and CDR2: SGHRS, YFSETQ. The CDR3 region is CASSSRSGISYNEQFF. DNA for the CDR3: TGCGCCAGCAGCTCACGGAGCGGGATCTCCTACAATGAGCAGTTCTTC.

The chain couples TRBV4-2 to TRBJ1-1, with 7 bases aligning to TRBD1. Germline V gene sequence: CDR1 LGHNA, CDR2 YNFKEQ. The CDR3 totals 16 residues. Trimming removed 1 base from V and 0 bases from J; junction bases left unmatched: 5. CDR3 nucleotide sequence: TGTGCCAGCAGCCAAGCGTCGACAGGGTTGAACACTGAAGCTTTCTTT. Protein sequence: CASSQASTGLNTEAFF.

J is TRBJ1-2 and V is TRBV28; D is unclear. V was clipped by 8 bases and J by 7 bases, with 11 bases between them. Per the germline V gene, CDR1 is MDHEN and CDR2 is SYDVKM. CDR3 size: 11 residues. The CDR3 is CASGAEVGYTF. The CDR3 DNA reads TGTGCCAGCGGTGCCGAGGTTGGCTACACCTTC.

V and J are TRBV4-2 and TRBJ2-1, with D maybe TRBD1 (5 bases). CDR1 LGHNA and CDR2 YNFKEQ come from the germline V gene. V shed 4 bases and J shed 0 bases, with 13 bases lying between them. The CDR3 covers 16 residues. The CDR3 DNA reads TGTGCCAGCAGCCCCGTGGGGCGTAGCTCCTACAATGAGCAGTTCTTC. Protein: CASSPVGRSSYNEQFF.

This clone has only a few counts. The CDR3: CASSTRTSGDEQYF. In nucleotides, the CDR3 is TGTGCCAGCAGCACAAGGACTAGCGGCGACGAGCAGTACTTC. V is TRBV7-2 and J is TRBJ2-7, with TRBD2 identical over 10 bases. Germline CDR1 and CDR2: SGHTA and FQGNSA. V was clipped by 5 bases and J by 5 bases; unmatched bases: 6. The CDR3 runs to 14 residues.

V usage is TRBV10-3 and J usage is TRBJ2-3; 8 nucleotides match TRBD2. The trim removed 6 bases at V and 1 base at J, leaving 6 bases unmatched. The CDR3 is 15 residues long. Germline assignment: CDR1 ENHRY and CDR2 SYGVKD. CDR3 in amino acids: CAIRELAVGTDTQYF. The CDR3 DNA reads as TGTGCCATCAGGGAACTAGCGGTGGGCACAGATACGCAGTATTTT.

This clone was counted between two and nine times. Since a much larger clone is just one base distant, this may be a read error. The chain carries TRBV11-1 and TRBJ1-5; 7 bases are shared with TRBD1. Germline assignment: CDR1 SGHAT and CDR2 FQDESV (reference sequence). The ends lost 5 bases at V and 1 base at J; junction bases unmatched: 2. The CDR3 loop spans 14 amino acids. This chain's CDR3 is CASSPGQSNQPQHF. The DNA for the CDR3 is TGTGCCAGCAGCCCGGGACAGAGCAATCAGCCCCAGCATTTT.

This clone was found a few times. The genes are TRBV28 and TRBJ2-1; 11 bases agree with TRBD2. Germline assignment: CDR1 MDHEN and CDR2 SYDVKM. The CDR3 runs 16 residues. With V trimmed by 7 bases and J by 7 bases, 12 bases remained unmatched. The CDR3 loop reads CASKGHSGRAGNEQFF. Here the CDR3 DNA reads TGTGCCAGCAAGGGCCATAGCGGGAGGGCCGGGAATGAGCAGTTCTTC.

The V and J genes are TRBV11-2 and TRBJ2-1; D is possibly TRBD2 (6 bases). Per germline, CDR1 SGHAT and CDR2 FQNNGV. The CDR3 is 14 residues long. Trimming cost V 1 base and J 7 bases, with 11 bases left between them. This CDR3 is CASSLVSRENEQFF. CDR3 DNA: TGTGCCAGCAGCTTAGTTTCGCGGGAAAATGAGCAGTTCTTC.

This clone was recorded many times. The V gene is TRBV4-3, the J gene TRBJ2-2, with a possible D match to TRBD2 (5 bases). Trimming took 0 bases from V and 3 from J, leaving 14 bases between them. The CDR3 is 17 amino acids. Germline assignment: CDR1 LGHNA and CDR2 YSLEER. The CDR3 reads CASSQDPGFSDTGELFF. The CDR3 DNA is TGCGCCAGCAGCCAAGACCCCGGGTTTAGCGACACCGGGGAGCTGTTTTTT.

The chain has TRBV18 and TRBJ2-5, with D possibly matching TRBD1 (6 bases). This CDR3 is 17 amino acids long. Germline V gives CDR1 KGHSH, CDR2 LQKENI. Between the trimmed V and J ends, which lost 1 base and 0 bases, there was a span of 15 bases. CDR3 residues: CASSPLDQRGYQETQYF. CDR3 DNA sequence: TGTGCCAGCTCACCACTGGACCAAAGGGGGTACCAAGAGACCCAGTACTTC.

Here the CDR3 DNA reads TGTGCCAGCTCAGCGGGACAGGAAGAGACCCAGTACTTC. Protein sequence: CASSAGQEETQYF. The genes are TRBV18 and TRBJ2-5, with TRBD1 identical over 8 bases. This CDR3 is built from 13 residues. Losses at the gene ends were 5 bases for V and 3 bases for J; bases not matched to a gene: 2. The germline gives CDR1 KGHSH, CDR2 LQKENI.

This chain links TRBV9 with TRBJ2-7; D is perhaps TRBD2 (5 bases). V lost 2 bases and J 0 bases, leaving 9 bases between the germline ends. This CDR3 has 14 residues. CDR1 SGDLS and CDR2 YYNGEE come from the germline V gene. In nucleotides, the CDR3 is TGTGCCAGCAGCGTGGCTAGCAACTCCTACGAGCAGTACTTC. Encoded protein: CASSVASNSYEQYF. Drawing the rest from reference TRBV9 and TRBJ2-7, the complete variable domain is DSGVTQTPKHLITATGQRVTLRCSPRSGDLSVYWYQQSLDQGLQFLIQYYNGEERAKGNILERFSAQQFPDLHSELNLSSLELGDSALYFCASSVASNSYEQYFGPGTRLTVT.

This clone was seen a handful of times. The chain uses TRBV11-2 and TRBJ2-4; 9 nucleotides align to TRBD1. This CDR3 is 17 amino acids long. V gave up 0 bases and J gave up 9 bases; unmatched junction bases: 12. Germline lookup yields CDR1 SGHAT and CDR2 FQNNGV. The CDR3 sequence: CASSLDPGTGFRTIQYF. In nucleotides, the CDR3 is TGTGCCAGCAGCTTAGATCCGGGGACAGGGTTTCGTACCATTCAGTACTTC.

Only a few counts were recorded for this clone. The J gene is TRBJ2-1, the V gene TRBV7-2, with 16 bases identical to TRBD2. V was clipped by 2 bases and J by 9 bases; unmatched bases: 4. Germline CDR1 is SGHTA and CDR2 is FQGNSA. This CDR3 has 16 residues. CDR3: CASSLSGLAGGIEQFF. The CDR3 DNA sequence: TGTGCCAGCAGCTTATCGGGACTAGCGGGAGGGATTGAGCAGTTCTTC.

This clone appeared once. The CDR3 DNA reads as TGTGCCAGCAGCCGGTCCTCTGGGGCCAACGTCCTGACTTTC. It specifies CASSRSSGANVLTF. The V call is TRBV6-1, the J call TRBJ2-6; no clear D gene. Germline loops: CDR1 MNHNS, CDR2 SASEGT. Trimming stripped 6 bases from V and 0 bases from J, with 6 bases between. The length of the CDR3 is 14 residues.

This clone was observed a handful of times. V usage is TRBV4-3 and J usage is TRBJ2-4; D is undetermined. Between the trimmed V and J ends, which lost 0 bases and 7 bases, there was a span of 16 bases. The V gene's germline CDR1 is LGHNA and CDR2 YSLEER. The CDR3 spans 16 residues. The CDR3 DNA reads as TGCGCCAGCAGCCAAGACAGGCTCTTAATCTCTAACATTCAGTACTTC. Encoded protein: CASSQDRLLISNIQYF.

The chain recombines TRBV11-2 with TRBJ2-7, with 9 positions matching TRBD1. Germline V lookup: CDR1 SGHAT, CDR2 FQNNGV. The CDR3 covers 17 residues. V shed 5 bases, J shed 1 base, and the junction held 12 bases outside the gene matches. CDR3 coding DNA: TGTGCCAGCAGCCCCGCCGCGACCGGGACAGGGTCCTACGAGCAGTACTTC. This translates into CASSPAATGTGSYEQYF. Based on the CDR3 plus reference TRBV11-2 and TRBJ2-7, the full variable domain is EAGVAQSPRYKIIEKRQSVAFWCNPISGHATLYWYQQILGQGPKLLIQFQNNGVVDDSQLPKDRFSAERLKGVDSTLKIQPAKLEDSAVYLCASSPAATGTGSYEQYFGPGTRLTVT.

The chain is built from TRBV7-2 and TRBJ2-2; 10 positions match TRBD1. Germline loops: CDR1 SGHTA, CDR2 FQGNSA. Trimming at V came to 6 bases and at J to 4 bases, leaving 11 bases not matched to a gene. This CDR3 is 17 amino acids long. The CDR3 sequence is CASRPLSGTGVTGELFF. DNA for the CDR3: TGTGCCAGCAGGCCACTATCCGGGACAGGGGTCACCGGGGAGCTGTTTTTT.

This clone came up a few times. V gene TRBV19 combines with J gene TRBJ1-5; D perhaps matches TRBD1 (6 bases). The CDR3 totals 15 residues. Per the germline V gene, CDR1 is LNHDA and CDR2 is SQIVND (reference sequence). The V end lost 4 bases, the J end lost 4 bases, and 14 bases lay between the germline ends. CDR3 in amino acids: CASSNQGGGNQPQHF. CDR3 nucleotide sequence: TGTGCCAGTAGTAACCAAGGGGGTGGTAATCAGCCCCAGCATTTT.